The clone carrying this T cell receptor (beta chain) came up a few times. Generated by immunoSEQ multiplex PCR, the TCRdb table keeps only in-frame clones and is missing some. The sample lists around 980,000 clones, approximately 80% seen once, with 0.5% to 0.65% in the top ten. This record belongs to a study of shared clonotypes between healthy human individuals. This CDR3 has 14 residues. Looked up from germline, CDR1 is SGHVS and CDR2 is FNYEAQ. The V end was cut by 3 bases, the J end by 4 bases, with 12 bases between. Sequenced material: memory CD4+ T cells from PBMCs. As to subset: CD45RA-negative fraction. The chain carries TRBV7-6 and TRBJ1-1; D is possibly TRBD1 (6 bases). This clonotype was sampled from a man aged 18 to 30 in good health. Some clones in this sample may be carry-over from other donors' samples. Here the CDR3 reads CASSLKGVSTEAFF. CDR3 bases: TGTGCCAGCAGCTTGAAGGGGGTGAGCACTGAAGCTTTCTTT.